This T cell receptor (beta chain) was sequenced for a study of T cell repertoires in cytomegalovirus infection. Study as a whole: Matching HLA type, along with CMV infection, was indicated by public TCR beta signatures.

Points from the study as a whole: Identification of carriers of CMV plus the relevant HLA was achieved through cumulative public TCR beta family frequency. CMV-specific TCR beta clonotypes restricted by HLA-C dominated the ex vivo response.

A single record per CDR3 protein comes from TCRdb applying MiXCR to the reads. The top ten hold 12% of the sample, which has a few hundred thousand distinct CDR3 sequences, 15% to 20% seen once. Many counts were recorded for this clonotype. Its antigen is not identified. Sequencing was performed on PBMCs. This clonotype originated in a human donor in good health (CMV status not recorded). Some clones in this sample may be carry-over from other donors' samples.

The DNA of the CDR3 is TGCAGTGCGACCCGGGGACAGGGGTTTAGGTTGCAGTACTTC. Protein product: CSATRGQGFRLQYF. The chain combines TRBV20-1 with TRBJ2-7, with TRBD1 matching over 10 bases. The germline V gene encodes CDR1 DFQATT and CDR2 SNEGSKA (reference sequence). The CDR3 has 14 amino acids. Trimming cost V 6 bases and J 9 bases; bases outside gene matches: 14.